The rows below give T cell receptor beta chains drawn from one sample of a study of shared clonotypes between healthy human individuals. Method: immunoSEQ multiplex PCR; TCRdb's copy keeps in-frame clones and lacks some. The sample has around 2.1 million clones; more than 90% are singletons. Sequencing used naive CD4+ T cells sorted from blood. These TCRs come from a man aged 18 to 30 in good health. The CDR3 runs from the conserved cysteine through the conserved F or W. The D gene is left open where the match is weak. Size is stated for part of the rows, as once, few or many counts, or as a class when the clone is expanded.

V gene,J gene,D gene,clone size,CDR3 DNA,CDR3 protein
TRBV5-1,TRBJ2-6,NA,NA,TGCGCCAGCAGCTTGCTGGGTCCGAGCTCTGGGGCCAACGTCCTGACTTTC,CASSLLGPSSGANVLTF
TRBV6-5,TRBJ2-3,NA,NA,TGTGCCAGCAGGTCCGGGTCTAATACGCAGTATTTT,CASRSGSNTQYF
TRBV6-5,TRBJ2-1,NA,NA,TGTGCCAGCAGCCGAGGACAAGGGAGGAATGAGCAGTTCTTC,CASSRGQGRNEQFF
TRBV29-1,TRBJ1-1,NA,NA,TGCAGCGTTGTCTCCGGGGGCGCTTTCTTT,CSVVSGGAFF
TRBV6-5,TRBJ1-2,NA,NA,TGTGCCAGCAGTTATTCAGAGGCTTCTTATGGCTACACCTTC,CASSYSEASYGYTF
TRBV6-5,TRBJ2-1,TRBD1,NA,TGTGCCAGCAGTTACAGGGACAGATACAATGAGCAGTTCTTC,CASSYRDRYNEQFF
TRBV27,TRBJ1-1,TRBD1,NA,TGTGCCAGCAGTTTAAAGGGGGCCACTGAAGCTTTCTTT,CASSLKGATEAFF
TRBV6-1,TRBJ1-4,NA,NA,TGTGCCAGCAGTGAACTTGGGGGAACTAATGAAAAACTGTTTTTT,CASSELGGTNEKLFF
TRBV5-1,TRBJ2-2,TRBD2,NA,TGCGCCAGCAGCTCCGGGGGGGCCCCAACCGGGGAGCTGTTTTTT,CASSSGGAPTGELFF
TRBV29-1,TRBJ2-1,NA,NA,TGCAGCGTTGGCAGGGTAGGGGCCTACAATGAGCAGTTCTTC,CSVGRVGAYNEQFF
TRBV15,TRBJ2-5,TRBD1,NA,TGTGCCACCAGCAGGACAGGGGGCACCGAGACCCAGTACTTC,CATSRTGGTETQYF
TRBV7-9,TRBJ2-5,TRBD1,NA,TGTGCCAGCAGCCAACCACAGGGGACCCAGGCAGAGACCCAGTACTTC,CASSQPQGTQAETQYF
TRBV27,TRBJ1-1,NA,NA,TGTGCCGAACACTCGGGGGGGCAGAACACTGAAGCTTTCTTT,CAEHSGGQNTEAFF
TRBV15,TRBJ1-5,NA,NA,TGTGCCACCAGCAAAACCCGGGACAGCAATCAGCCCCAGCATTTT,CATSKTRDSNQPQHF
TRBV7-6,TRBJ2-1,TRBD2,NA,TGTGCCAGCAGCTTAGCGCGAACTAGCGGAAAGTTCTTC,CASSLARTSGKFF
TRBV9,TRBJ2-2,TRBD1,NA,TGTGCCAGCAGCGCCAGGGGGTCGATGAACACCGGGGAGCTGTTTTTT,CASSARGSMNTGELFF
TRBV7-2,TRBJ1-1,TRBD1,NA,TGTGCCAGCAGCCCTGACAGGGTGAACACTGAAGCTTTCTTT,CASSPDRVNTEAFF
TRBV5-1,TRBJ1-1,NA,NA,TGCGCCAGCAGCTTTGGAGACTCCGAGGGGTGGGACACTGAAGCTTTCTTT,CASSFGDSEGWDTEAFF
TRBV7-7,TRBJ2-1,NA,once,TGTGCTAGCAGCTCCGGTACCGGGGGCAATGAGCAGTTCTTC,CASSSGTGGNEQFF
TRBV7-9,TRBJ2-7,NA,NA,TGTGCCAGCAGCTTAATCCCGGGATCGAGGGAGCAGTACTTC,CASSLIPGSREQYF
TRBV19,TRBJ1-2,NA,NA,TGTGCCAGTTGCGCACAATCGGGGATTTCGAGTGGCTACACCTTC,CASCAQSGISSGYTF
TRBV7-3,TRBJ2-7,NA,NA,TGTGCCAGCAGCCAGGGTCGGCAGGACGTTTCCTACGAGCAGTACTTC,CASSQGRQDVSYEQYF
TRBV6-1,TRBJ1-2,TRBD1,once,TGTGCCAGCAGCGGTCCCGGGACAGGGTTTGGCTACACCTTC,CASSGPGTGFGYTF
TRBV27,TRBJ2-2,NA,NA,TGTGCCAGCAGTTCGGCAGGGCGAAACACCGGGGAGCTGTTTTTT,CASSSAGRNTGELFF
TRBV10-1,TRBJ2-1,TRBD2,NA,TGCGCCAGCAGTCTAGCGGGGGGCCTGTGGAATGAGCAGTTCTTC,CASSLAGGLWNEQFF
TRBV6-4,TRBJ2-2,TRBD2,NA,TGTGCCAGCAGGAGCAGCGGGAGGGCCGGGGAGCTGTTTTTT,CASRSSGRAGELFF
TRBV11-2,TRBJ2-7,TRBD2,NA,TGTGCCAGCAGCTTAGATGGTTCGGCTAGCGGCGAGCAGTACTTC,CASSLDGSASGEQYF
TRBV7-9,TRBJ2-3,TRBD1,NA,TGTGCCAGCAGCCCCGGGACAGGACACACAGATACGCAGTATTTT,CASSPGTGHTDTQYF
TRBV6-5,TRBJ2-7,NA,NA,TGTGCCAGCAGACGGGGGACCTACGAGCAGTACTTC,CASRRGTYEQYF
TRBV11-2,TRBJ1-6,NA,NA,TGTGCCAGCAGCTTAGATCTTTCGTTTGATTCACCCCTCCACTTT,CASSLDLSFDSPLHF
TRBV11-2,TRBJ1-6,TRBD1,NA,TGTGCCAGCAGCGCAATACAGGGGTATCATTCACCCCTCCACTTT,CASSAIQGYHSPLHF
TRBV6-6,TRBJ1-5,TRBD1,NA,TGTGCCAGCAGTGATGGGACAGGGAACCAGCCCCAGCATTTT,CASSDGTGNQPQHF
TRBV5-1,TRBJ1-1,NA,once,TGCGCCAGCAGCTTGCAGTCAACAGAGAACACTGAAGCTTTCTTT,CASSLQSTENTEAFF
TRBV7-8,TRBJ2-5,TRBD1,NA,TGTGCCAGCAGCACAACAGGGGTAGGGGAGACCCAGTACTTC,CASSTTGVGETQYF
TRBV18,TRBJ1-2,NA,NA,TGTGCCAGCTCACCCTACAGGGACTATGGCTACACCTTC,CASSPYRDYGYTF
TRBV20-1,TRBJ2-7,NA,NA,TGCAGTGCTTCCCGCACCGGGGAGCAGTACTTC,CSASRTGEQYF
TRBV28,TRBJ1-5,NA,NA,TGTGCCAGCAGAACCTCAGGGAAAAGCAATCAGCCCCAGCATTTT,CASRTSGKSNQPQHF
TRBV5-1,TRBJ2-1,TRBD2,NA,TGCGCCAGCAGCAGTGGACTGATAGCGGGAGTGTACAATGAGCAGTTCTTC,CASSSGLIAGVYNEQFF
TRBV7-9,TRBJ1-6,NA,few,TGTGCCAGCAGCTCGGAACAGTATAATTCACCCCTCCACTTT,CASSSEQYNSPLHF
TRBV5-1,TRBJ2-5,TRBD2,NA,TGCGCCAGCAGCTGGACTAGGGGTGAGACCCAGTACTTC,CASSWTRGETQYF
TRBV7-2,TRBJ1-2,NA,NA,TGTGCCAGCAGTTCTATCGGGCCTTTGGGGCGTGGCTACACCTTC,CASSSIGPLGRGYTF
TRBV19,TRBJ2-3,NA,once,TGTGCCAGTAGGACGAACGGGATAGATACGCAGTATTTT,CASRTNGIDTQYF
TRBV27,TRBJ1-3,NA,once,TGTGCCAGCAGTTTGTCCGGGGGCAGCTCTGGAAACACCATATATTTT,CASSLSGGSSGNTIYF
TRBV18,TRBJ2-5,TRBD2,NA,TGTGCCAGCTCGGAATTCGCGGGAGGGGATGAGACCCAGTACTTC,CASSEFAGGDETQYF
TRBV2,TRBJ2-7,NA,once,TGTGCCAGCAGCCCCGCGGGACAGTTAGGGGGCTACTTC,CASSPAGQLGGYF
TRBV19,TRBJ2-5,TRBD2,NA,TGTGCCAGCGCAGGAGCGGGGAAAGCCGCAGGCCAGTACTTC,CASAGAGKAAGQYF
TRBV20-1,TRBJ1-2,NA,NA,TGCAGTGTGGTGGGTGGCTACACCTTC,CSVVGGYTF
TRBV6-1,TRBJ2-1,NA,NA,TGTGCCAGCAGTGTGAGGGGCTTATATGGTGAGCAGTTCTTC,CASSVRGLYGEQFF
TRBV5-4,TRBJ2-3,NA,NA,TGTGCCACCGCGAAGGCAGGAGGGACAGATACGCAGTATTTT,CATAKAGGTDTQYF
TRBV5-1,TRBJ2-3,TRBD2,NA,TGCGCCAGCGGTAGCGGGAGCACAGATACGCAGTATTTT,CASGSGSTDTQYF
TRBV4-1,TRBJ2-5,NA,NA,TGCGCCAGCAGCCACGCAGGGCGCCAAGAGACCCAGTACTTC,CASSHAGRQETQYF
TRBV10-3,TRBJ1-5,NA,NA,TGTGCCATCAGTGAGTATTCAGGGAACCAGCCCCAGCATTTT,CAISEYSGNQPQHF
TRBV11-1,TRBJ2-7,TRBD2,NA,TGTGCCAGCAGCTTACTAGCGGGGGCCTACGAGCAGTACTTC,CASSLLAGAYEQYF
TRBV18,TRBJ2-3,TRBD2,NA,TGTGCCAGCTCACCCAGGATAGCGGGGACCACAGATACGCAGTATTTT,CASSPRIAGTTDTQYF